Listed below are T cell receptor beta chains from one sample, sequenced in a study of CD8+CD57+ T cells in acquired aplastic anemia. TCRdb itself ran the reads through MiXCR, one entry per CDR3 protein. This sample has approximately 200,000 distinct CDR3 sequences, with roughly 50% found just once. The specimen sequenced was sorted CD4+, CD8+, or CD8+CD57+ T cells (not recorded which) from PBMCs. Receptors originate from a human donor with aplastic anemia. CDR3s include the opening cysteine and the closing phenylalanine or tryptophan. The order of the fields is V gene, clone size, D gene, J gene, CDR3 DNA, CDR3 protein. The D gene is left open where the match is weak. The listing skips clone size in some rows; elsewhere it reads once, few, many or a size class.

V gene: TRBV10-1
clone size: .
D gene: .
J gene: TRBJ2-3
CDR3 DNA: TGCGTCAGCAGTGACCCAGCAGGGGGCACAGATACGCAGTATTTT
CDR3 protein: CVSSDPAGGTDTQYF

V gene: TRBV29-1
clone size: .
D gene: TRBD1
J gene: TRBJ1-2
CDR3 DNA: TGCAGCGCACAATCCGGGACAGGGGCCTATGGCTACACCTTC
CDR3 protein: CSAQSGTGAYGYTF

V gene: TRBV15
clone size: .
D gene: .
J gene: TRBJ1-4
CDR3 DNA: TGTGCCACCAGCAGAGCTTCCAGAGACAATGAAAAACTGTTTTTT
CDR3 protein: CATSRASRDNEKLFF

V gene: TRBV9
clone size: .
D gene: .
J gene: TRBJ2-3
CDR3 DNA: TGTGCCAGCAGCGTAGTAGGCGGGGGCTGGGCAGATACGCAGTATTTT
CDR3 protein: CASSVVGGGWADTQYF

V gene: TRBV19
clone size: once
D gene: .
J gene: TRBJ2-5
CDR3 DNA: TGTGCCAGTAGTCAACAGGGGGGGTACCAAGAGACCCAGTACTTC
CDR3 protein: CASSQQGGYQETQYF

V gene: TRBV28
clone size: few
D gene: TRBD1
J gene: TRBJ1-2
CDR3 DNA: TGTGCGGGGGGACAGGGGACGACCAACTATGGCTACACCTTC
CDR3 protein: CAGGQGTTNYGYTF

V gene: TRBV19
clone size: .
D gene: .
J gene: TRBJ2-3
CDR3 DNA: TGTGCCAGTAGGAGAAGCCAAACCACAGATACGCAGTATTTT
CDR3 protein: CASRRSQTTDTQYF

V gene: TRBV2
clone size: .
D gene: .
J gene: TRBJ2-2
CDR3 DNA: TGTGCCAGTAACCGTGCCGGGGAGCTGTTTTTT
CDR3 protein: CASNRAGELFF

V gene: TRBV7-6
clone size: many
D gene: .
J gene: TRBJ2-3
CDR3 DNA: TGTGCCAGCAGCAGGGACGGAGATACGCAGTATTTT
CDR3 protein: CASSRDGDTQYF

V gene: TRBV20-1
clone size: .
D gene: .
J gene: TRBJ1-1
CDR3 DNA: TGCAGTGCTAGTGGGACCAACACTGAAGCTTTCTTT
CDR3 protein: CSASGTNTEAFF

V gene: TRBV19
clone size: many
D gene: .
J gene: TRBJ2-7
CDR3 DNA: TGTGCCAGTAGTATAGACCCAGCGATGCCCTACGAGCAGTACTTC
CDR3 protein: CASSIDPAMPYEQYF

V gene: TRBV4-2
clone size: many
D gene: .
J gene: TRBJ1-5
CDR3 DNA: TGTGCCAGCAGCCAAGATCTAGCAATAGGGGTAAGGCAGCCCCAGCATTTT
CDR3 protein: CASSQDLAIGVRQPQHF

V gene: TRBV20-1
clone size: many
D gene: .
J gene: TRBJ1-3
CDR3 DNA: TGCAGTGCTAGAGAGAGGAGGGGAAGTGGAAACACCATATATTTT
CDR3 protein: CSARERRGSGNTIYF

V gene: TRBV2
clone size: once
D gene: .
J gene: TRBJ2-7
CDR3 DNA: TGTGCCAGCAGGGGGGACTGGAACTACGAGCAGTACTTC
CDR3 protein: CASRGDWNYEQYF

V gene: TRBV7-9
clone size: many
D gene: .
J gene: TRBJ1-1
CDR3 DNA: TGTGCCAGCAGCCCTGACAGGTTCAACACTGAAGCTTTCTTT
CDR3 protein: CASSPDRFNTEAFF

V gene: TRBV10-3
clone size: .
D gene: .
J gene: TRBJ2-5
CDR3 DNA: TGTGCCATCAGCGATACAATCGACTACCAAGAGACCCAGTACTTC
CDR3 protein: CAISDTIDYQETQYF

V gene: TRBV7-9
clone size: .
D gene: .
J gene: TRBJ2-7
CDR3 DNA: TGTGCCAGCAGCTCCCCCCGGACGGGATCCTACGAGCAGTACTTC
CDR3 protein: CASSSPRTGSYEQYF

V gene: TRBV7-9
clone size: .
D gene: TRBD1
J gene: TRBJ2-1
CDR3 DNA: TGTGCCAGCAGCATTTTACAGGGACAGCGTAACAATGAGCAGTTCTTC
CDR3 protein: CASSILQGQRNNEQFF

V gene: TRBV6-5
clone size: few
D gene: TRBD1
J gene: TRBJ1-2
CDR3 DNA: TGTGCCAGCACTACAGGGGGAGGTAGGGGCTACACCTTC
CDR3 protein: CASTTGGGRGYTF

V gene: TRBV24-1
clone size: many
D gene: .
J gene: TRBJ1-1
CDR3 DNA: TGTGCCACCAGCCCGGACGGGAACACTGAAGCTTTCTTT
CDR3 protein: CATSPDGNTEAFF

V gene: TRBV3-1
clone size: many
D gene: .
J gene: TRBJ2-3
CDR3 DNA: TGTGCCAGCAGCCAAGATGGTGATACGCAGTATTTT
CDR3 protein: CASSQDGDTQYF

V gene: TRBV4-2
clone size: .
D gene: .
J gene: TRBJ1-2
CDR3 DNA: TGTGCCAGCAGCCTTTGGGAGTCTATCTATGGCTACACCTTC
CDR3 protein: CASSLWESIYGYTF

V gene: TRBV15
clone size: .
D gene: .
J gene: TRBJ1-2
CDR3 DNA: TGTGCCACCAGCCCCACAGGGACCTATGGCTACACCTTC
CDR3 protein: CATSPTGTYGYTF

V gene: TRBV7-9
clone size: many
D gene: TRBD2
J gene: TRBJ2-1
CDR3 DNA: TGTGCCAGCAGCTTAAGGACTAGCGGGGGGGACTTTGAGCAGTTCTTC
CDR3 protein: CASSLRTSGGDFEQFF

V gene: TRBV28
clone size: many
D gene: .
J gene: TRBJ1-2
CDR3 DNA: TGTGCCAGCAGTTCCTCAGGTTCCGGGGGCTACACCTTC
CDR3 protein: CASSSSGSGGYTF

V gene: TRBV20-1
clone size: many
D gene: TRBD1
J gene: TRBJ2-7
CDR3 DNA: TGCAGTGCCATGGCGGGACAGGGCTCCTACGAGCAGTACTTC
CDR3 protein: CSAMAGQGSYEQYF

V gene: TRBV6-1
clone size: many
D gene: .
J gene: TRBJ1-2
CDR3 DNA: TGTGCCAGCAGTGAAGCGCTCGGGTATGGAGGCTACACCTTC
CDR3 protein: CASSEALGYGGYTF

V gene: TRBV20-1
clone size: .
D gene: .
J gene: TRBJ2-7
CDR3 DNA: TGCAGTGCTAGGGACGGATCCTCCTACGAGCAGTACTTC
CDR3 protein: CSARDGSSYEQYF

V gene: TRBV19
clone size: few
D gene: TRBD1
J gene: TRBJ2-7
CDR3 DNA: TGTGCCAGTAGTCAACAGGGGGCGTGTGAGCAGTACTTC
CDR3 protein: CASSQQGACEQYF

V gene: TRBV14
clone size: many
D gene: TRBD1
J gene: TRBJ2-7
CDR3 DNA: TGTGCCAGCAGCCAAGACGGGACAGGGATCACCGTCTACGAGCAGTACTTC
CDR3 protein: CASSQDGTGITVYEQYF

V gene: TRBV5-4
clone size: .
D gene: .
J gene: TRBJ2-1
CDR3 DNA: TGTGCCAGCAGCTCGACCCTTGGACTTGCAACCGGAAGCTCCTACAATGAGCAGTTCTTC
CDR3 protein: CASSSTLGLATGSSYNEQFF

V gene: TRBV3-1
clone size: few
D gene: .
J gene: TRBJ1-5
CDR3 DNA: TGTGCCAGCAGCCCCGGGGAGGGTCAGCCCCAGCATTTT
CDR3 protein: CASSPGEGQPQHF

V gene: TRBV18
clone size: many
D gene: .
J gene: TRBJ2-3
CDR3 DNA: TGTGCCAGCAGTAGCACAGATACGCAGTATTTT
CDR3 protein: CASSSTDTQYF

V gene: TRBV6-5
clone size: few
D gene: TRBD2
J gene: TRBJ2-3
CDR3 DNA: TGTGCCAGCAGGTCTAGCGGGGGGGCCAGCACAGATACGCAGTATTTT
CDR3 protein: CASRSSGGASTDTQYF

V gene: TRBV9
clone size: .
D gene: .
J gene: TRBJ2-5
CDR3 DNA: TGTGCCAGCAGCGTAGGAGGGTACCAAGAGACCCAGTACTTC
CDR3 protein: CASSVGGYQETQYF

V gene: TRBV7-9
clone size: .
D gene: .
J gene: TRBJ1-5
CDR3 DNA: TGTGCCAGCAGCTACCGGGGCCCCAATTTT
CDR3 protein: CASSYRGPNF

V gene: TRBV3-1
clone size: few
D gene: .
J gene: TRBJ2-3
CDR3 DNA: TGTGCCAGCAGCCAAGATACGCAGTATTTT
CDR3 protein: CASSQDTQYF

V gene: TRBV10-3
clone size: .
D gene: .
J gene: TRBJ1-1
CDR3 DNA: TGTGCCATGCAAGGGGGGATGGGGACTGAAGCTTTCTTT
CDR3 protein: CAMQGGMGTEAFF

V gene: TRBV4-1
clone size: few
D gene: TRBD1
J gene: TRBJ2-2
CDR3 DNA: TGCGCCAGCAGCCAACCCTTTAGGGGGCCACCGGGCTCCGGGGAGCTGTTTTTT
CDR3 protein: CASSQPFRGPPGSGELFF

V gene: TRBV30
clone size: .
D gene: .
J gene: TRBJ2-1
CDR3 DNA: TGTGCCTACCGAAAGCAGAGCTCCTACAATGAGCAGTTCTTC
CDR3 protein: CAYRKQSSYNEQFF

V gene: TRBV9
clone size: .
D gene: .
J gene: TRBJ2-1
CDR3 DNA: TGTGCCAGCAGTGCCGGGCCCAGCGTCTACAATGAGCAGTTCTTT
CDR3 protein: CASSAGPSVYNEQFF

V gene: TRBV10-3
clone size: many
D gene: .
J gene: TRBJ1-4
CDR3 DNA: TGTGCCTCCGCAGGGTATCAGGGAGAAAAACTGTTTTTT
CDR3 protein: CASAGYQGEKLFF

V gene: TRBV15
clone size: .
D gene: .
J gene: TRBJ1-6
CDR3 DNA: TGTGTCACCAGCAGCGTAGTGGACTCACCGATTTCACCCCTCCACTTT
CDR3 protein: CVTSSVVDSPISPLHF

V gene: TRBV9
clone size: many
D gene: .
J gene: TRBJ1-2
CDR3 DNA: TGTGCCAGCAGCGTATTCGGGGGGCTTAATACTTTAGCCTATGGCTACACCTTC
CDR3 protein: CASSVFGGLNTLAYGYTF

V gene: TRBV7-2
clone size: .
D gene: .
J gene: TRBJ2-1
CDR3 DNA: TGTGCCAGCAGCTCACGAGGGGACACCGGCTACAATGAGCAGTTCTTC
CDR3 protein: CASSSRGDTGYNEQFF

V gene: TRBV6-6
clone size: few
D gene: .
J gene: TRBJ2-2
CDR3 DNA: TGTGCCAGCACCTCGGGACCGAACACCGGGGAGCTGTTTTTT
CDR3 protein: CASTSGPNTGELFF

V gene: TRBV15
clone size: .
D gene: .
J gene: TRBJ2-1
CDR3 DNA: TGTGCCACCAGGAGGACAGCTTTCTACAATGAGCAGTTCTTC
CDR3 protein: CATRRTAFYNEQFF

V gene: TRBV5-1
clone size: many
D gene: TRBD2
J gene: TRBJ2-1
CDR3 DNA: TGCGCCAGCAGCTCAAGCGGGGGGCCGAGCTCCTACAATGAGCAGTTCTTC
CDR3 protein: CASSSSGGPSSYNEQFF

V gene: TRBV11-2
clone size: many
D gene: TRBD1
J gene: TRBJ1-6
CDR3 DNA: TGTGCCAGCAGCCAGAACAGGGGACCCAATTCACCCCTCCACTTT
CDR3 protein: CASSQNRGPNSPLHF

V gene: TRBV6-5
clone size: few
D gene: .
J gene: TRBJ1-6
CDR3 DNA: TGTGCCAGCAGGATAGACGGAAGAGGTACACCCCTCCACTTT
CDR3 protein: CASRIDGRGTPLHF

V gene: TRBV5-1
clone size: many
D gene: .
J gene: TRBJ2-6
CDR3 DNA: TGCGCCAGCAGCTTGGATGCTCTGGCTGGGGCCAACGTCCTGACTTTC
CDR3 protein: CASSLDALAGANVLTF

V gene: TRBV3-1
clone size: .
D gene: .
J gene: TRBJ2-7
CDR3 DNA: TGTGCCAGCAGCCGCCGGGAACTCTCCTACGAGCAGTACTTC
CDR3 protein: CASSRRELSYEQYF

V gene: TRBV7-9
clone size: few
D gene: .
J gene: TRBJ1-6
CDR3 DNA: TGTGCCAGCAGCTTAGGGGGTAGGTCTAATTCACCCCTCCACTTT
CDR3 protein: CASSLGGRSNSPLHF

V gene: TRBV5-1
clone size: .
D gene: TRBD2
J gene: TRBJ2-3
CDR3 DNA: TGCGCCAGCAGCTTGGCCAACAGCGGGGGGGATACGCAGTATTTT
CDR3 protein: CASSLANSGGDTQYF

V gene: TRBV15
clone size: .
D gene: .
J gene: TRBJ2-1
CDR3 DNA: TGTGCCACCAGCCGAAGGGGAACAGGGTCCGATGAGCAGTTCTTC
CDR3 protein: CATSRRGTGSDEQFF

V gene: TRBV12-5
clone size: .
D gene: .
J gene: TRBJ2-1
CDR3 DNA: TGTGCTAGTGGTTTGGCCGACAATGAGCAGTTCTTC
CDR3 protein: CASGLADNEQFF

V gene: TRBV5-1
clone size: .
D gene: TRBD1
J gene: TRBJ1-4
CDR3 DNA: TGCGCCAGCAGCTTGGGGACAGGGGAGTCAAAACTGTTTTTT
CDR3 protein: CASSLGTGESKLFF

V gene: TRBV2
clone size: many
D gene: .
J gene: TRBJ1-3
CDR3 DNA: TGTGCCAGCAGTTCGGACGGGAGAAGAAACACCATATATTTT
CDR3 protein: CASSSDGRRNTIYF